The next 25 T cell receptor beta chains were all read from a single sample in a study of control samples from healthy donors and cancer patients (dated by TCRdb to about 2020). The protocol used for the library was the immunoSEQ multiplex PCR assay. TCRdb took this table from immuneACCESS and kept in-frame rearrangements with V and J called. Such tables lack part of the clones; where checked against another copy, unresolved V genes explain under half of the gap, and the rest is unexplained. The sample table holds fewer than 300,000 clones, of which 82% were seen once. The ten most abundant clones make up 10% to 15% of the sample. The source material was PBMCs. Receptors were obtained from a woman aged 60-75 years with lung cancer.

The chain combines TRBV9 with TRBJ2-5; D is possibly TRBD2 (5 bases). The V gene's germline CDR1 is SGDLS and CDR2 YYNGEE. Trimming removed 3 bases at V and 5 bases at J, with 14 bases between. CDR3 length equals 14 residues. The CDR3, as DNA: TGTGCCAGCAGCGCCGGACTCGTAAGGGAGACCCAGTACTTC. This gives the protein CASSAGLVRETQYF.

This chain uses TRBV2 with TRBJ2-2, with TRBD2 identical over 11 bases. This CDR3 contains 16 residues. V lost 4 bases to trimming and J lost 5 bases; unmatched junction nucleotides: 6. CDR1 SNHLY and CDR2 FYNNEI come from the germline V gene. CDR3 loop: CASSGFSGRGTGELFF. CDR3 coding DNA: TGTGCCAGCAGTGGTTTTAGCGGGAGGGGGACCGGGGAGCTGTTTTTT.

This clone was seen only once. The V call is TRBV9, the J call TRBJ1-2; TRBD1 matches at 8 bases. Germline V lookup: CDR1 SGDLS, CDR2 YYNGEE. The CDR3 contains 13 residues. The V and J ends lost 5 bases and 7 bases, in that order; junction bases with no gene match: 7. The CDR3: CASRETGVGGYTF. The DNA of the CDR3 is TGTGCCAGCAGGGAGACAGGGGTTGGTGGCTACACCTTC.

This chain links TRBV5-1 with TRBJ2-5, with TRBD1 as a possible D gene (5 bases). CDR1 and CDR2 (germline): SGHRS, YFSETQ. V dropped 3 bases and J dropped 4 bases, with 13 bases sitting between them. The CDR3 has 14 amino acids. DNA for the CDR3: TGCGCCAGCAGCTACCAAGGGGCAGGAGAGACCCAGTACTTC. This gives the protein CASSYQGAGETQYF.

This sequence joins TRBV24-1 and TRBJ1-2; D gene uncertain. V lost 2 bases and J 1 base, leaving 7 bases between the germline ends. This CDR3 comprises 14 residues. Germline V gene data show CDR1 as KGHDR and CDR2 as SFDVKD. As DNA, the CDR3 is TGTGCCACCAGTGATTCTCCCCGTAACTATGGCTACACCTTC. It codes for CATSDSPRNYGYTF.

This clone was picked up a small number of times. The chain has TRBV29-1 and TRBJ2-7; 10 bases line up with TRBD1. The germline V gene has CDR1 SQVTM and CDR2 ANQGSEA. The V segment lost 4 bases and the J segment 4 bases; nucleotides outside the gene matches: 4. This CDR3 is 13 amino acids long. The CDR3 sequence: CSVAPGQGYEQYF. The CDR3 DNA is TGCAGCGTTGCGCCGGGACAGGGGTACGAGCAGTACTTC.

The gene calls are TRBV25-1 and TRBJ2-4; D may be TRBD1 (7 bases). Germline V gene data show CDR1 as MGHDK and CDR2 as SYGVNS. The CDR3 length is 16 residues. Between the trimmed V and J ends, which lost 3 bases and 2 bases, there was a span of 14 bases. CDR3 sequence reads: CASSEQSGGTKNIQYF. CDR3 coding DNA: TGTGCCAGCAGTGAGCAATCAGGGGGGACCAAAAACATTCAGTACTTC. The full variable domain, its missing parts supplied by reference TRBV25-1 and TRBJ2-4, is EADIYQTPRYLVIGTGKKITLECSQTMGHDKMYWYQQDPGMELHLIHYSYGVNSTEKGDLSSESTVSRIRTEHFPLTLESARPSHTSQYLCASSEQSGGTKNIQYFGAGTRLSVL.

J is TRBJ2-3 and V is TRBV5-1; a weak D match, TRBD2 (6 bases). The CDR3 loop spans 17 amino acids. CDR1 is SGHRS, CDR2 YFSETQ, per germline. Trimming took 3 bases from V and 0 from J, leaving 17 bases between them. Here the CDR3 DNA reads TGCGCCAGCAGCTCCCCGCGGACTACCTCTAGCACAGATACGCAGTATTTT. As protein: CASSSPRTTSSTDTQYF. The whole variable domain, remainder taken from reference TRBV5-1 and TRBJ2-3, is KAGVTQTPRYLIKTRGQQVTLSCSPISGHRSVSWYQQTPGQGLQFLFEYFSETQRNKGNFPGRFSGRQFSNSRSEMNVSTLELGDSALYLCASSSPRTTSSTDTQYFGPGTRLTVL.

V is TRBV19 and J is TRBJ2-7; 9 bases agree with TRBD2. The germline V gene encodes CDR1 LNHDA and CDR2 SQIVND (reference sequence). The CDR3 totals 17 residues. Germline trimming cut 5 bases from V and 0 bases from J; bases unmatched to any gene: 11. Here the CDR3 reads CASSAHTSGLGSYEQYF. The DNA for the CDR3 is TGTGCCAGTAGTGCCCACACTAGCGGGTTGGGCTCCTACGAGCAGTACTTC.

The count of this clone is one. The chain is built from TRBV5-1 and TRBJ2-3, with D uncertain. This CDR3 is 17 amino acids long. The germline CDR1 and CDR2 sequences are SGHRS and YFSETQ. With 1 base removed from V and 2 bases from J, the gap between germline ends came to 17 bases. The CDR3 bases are TGCGCCAGCAGCTTGTGGGTAGCCTCGACGACCACAGATACGCAGTATTTT. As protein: CASSLWVASTTTDTQYF.

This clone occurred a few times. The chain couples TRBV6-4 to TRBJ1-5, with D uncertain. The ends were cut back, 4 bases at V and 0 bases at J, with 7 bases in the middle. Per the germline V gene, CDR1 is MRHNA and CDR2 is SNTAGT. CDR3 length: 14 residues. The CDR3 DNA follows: TGTGCCAGCAGTGTGAGCTATAGCAATCAGCCCCAGCATTTT. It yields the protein CASSVSYSNQPQHF.

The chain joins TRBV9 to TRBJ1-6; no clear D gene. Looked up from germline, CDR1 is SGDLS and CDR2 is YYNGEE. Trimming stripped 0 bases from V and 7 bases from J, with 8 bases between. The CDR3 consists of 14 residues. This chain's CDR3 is CASSVEQPNSPLHF. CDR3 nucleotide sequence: TGTGCCAGCAGCGTAGAGCAGCCGAATTCACCCCTCCACTTT.

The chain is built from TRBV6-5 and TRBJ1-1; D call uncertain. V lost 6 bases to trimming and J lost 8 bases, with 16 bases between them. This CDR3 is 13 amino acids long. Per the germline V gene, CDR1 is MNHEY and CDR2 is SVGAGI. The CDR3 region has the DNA TGTGCCAGCAGGGTGAGTGGGTTCGCCGAAGCTTTCTTT. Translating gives CASRVSGFAEAFF.

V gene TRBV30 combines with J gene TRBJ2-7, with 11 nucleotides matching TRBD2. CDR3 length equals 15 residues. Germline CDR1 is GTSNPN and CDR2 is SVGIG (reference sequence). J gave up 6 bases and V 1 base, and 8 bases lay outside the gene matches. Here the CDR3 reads CAWSELLAGVSEQYF. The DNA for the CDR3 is TGTGCCTGGAGTGAACTACTAGCGGGAGTTAGCGAGCAGTACTTC.

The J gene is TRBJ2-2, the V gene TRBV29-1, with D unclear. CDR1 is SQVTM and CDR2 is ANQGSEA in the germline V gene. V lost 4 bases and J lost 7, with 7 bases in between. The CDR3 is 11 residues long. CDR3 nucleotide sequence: TGCAGCGTTGCTGGAATCGGGGAGCTGTTTTTT. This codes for CSVAGIGELFF.

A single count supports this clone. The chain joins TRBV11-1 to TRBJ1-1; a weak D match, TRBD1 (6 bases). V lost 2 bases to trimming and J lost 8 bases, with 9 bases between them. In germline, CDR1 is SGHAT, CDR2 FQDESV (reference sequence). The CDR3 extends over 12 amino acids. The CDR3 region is CASSLTQGEAFF. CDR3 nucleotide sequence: TGTGCCAGCAGCTTAACGCAGGGGGAAGCTTTCTTT.

This chain's CDR3 is CATSSGTLGREQYF. CDR3 DNA sequence: TGTGCCACCAGTAGCGGCACCTTGGGGCGGGAGCAGTACTTC. V is TRBV24-1 and J is TRBJ2-7; either TRBD1 or TRBD2 may fit D (5 bases each). Germline values: CDR1 KGHDR, CDR2 SFDVKD. This CDR3 is built from 14 residues. V lost 6 bases and J 7 bases, leaving 18 bases between the germline ends.

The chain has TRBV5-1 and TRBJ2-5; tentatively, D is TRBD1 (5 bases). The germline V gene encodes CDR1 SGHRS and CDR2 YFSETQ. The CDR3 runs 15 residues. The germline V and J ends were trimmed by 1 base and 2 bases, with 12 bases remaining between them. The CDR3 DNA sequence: TGCGCCAGCAGCTTGCTCGCAGGGATGCAAGAGACCCAGTACTTC. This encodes CASSLLAGMQETQYF.

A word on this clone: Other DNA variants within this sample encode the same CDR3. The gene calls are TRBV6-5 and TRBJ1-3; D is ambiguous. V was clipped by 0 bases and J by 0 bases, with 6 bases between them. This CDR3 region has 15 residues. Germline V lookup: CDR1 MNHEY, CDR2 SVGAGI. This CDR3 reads CASSYSRSSGNTIYF. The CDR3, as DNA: TGTGCCAGCAGTTACTCTCGGAGCTCTGGAAACACCATATATTTT.

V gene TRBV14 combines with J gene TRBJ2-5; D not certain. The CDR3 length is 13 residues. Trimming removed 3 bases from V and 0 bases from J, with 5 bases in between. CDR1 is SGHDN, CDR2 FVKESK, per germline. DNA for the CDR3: TGTGCCAGCAGCCACGACGACCAAGAGACCCAGTACTTC. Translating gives CASSHDDQETQYF.

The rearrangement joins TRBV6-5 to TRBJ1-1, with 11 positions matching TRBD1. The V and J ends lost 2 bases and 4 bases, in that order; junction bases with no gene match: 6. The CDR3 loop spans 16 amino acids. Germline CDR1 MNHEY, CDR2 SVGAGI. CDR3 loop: CASSYRGQGGTTEAFF. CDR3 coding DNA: TGTGCCAGCAGTTACAGGGGACAGGGGGGTACCACTGAAGCTTTCTTT.

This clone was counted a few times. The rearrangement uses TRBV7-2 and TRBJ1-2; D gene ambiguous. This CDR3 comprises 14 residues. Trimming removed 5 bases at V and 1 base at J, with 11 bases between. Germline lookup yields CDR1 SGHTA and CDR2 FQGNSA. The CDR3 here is CASSAKGLNYGYTF. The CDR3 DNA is TGTGCCAGCAGCGCGAAAGGGCTTAACTATGGCTACACCTTC.

The CDR3 DNA follows: TGTGCCAGCAGCCAAGTCGGGGGAGAAAACACTGAAGCTTTCTTT. Translating it yields CASSQVGGENTEAFF. The rearrangement uses TRBV4-2 and TRBJ1-1, with D perhaps matching TRBD1 (5 bases). Germline V gives CDR1 LGHNA, CDR2 YNFKEQ. V was trimmed by 1 base and J by 2 bases, leaving 11 bases between them. The length of the CDR3 is 15 residues.

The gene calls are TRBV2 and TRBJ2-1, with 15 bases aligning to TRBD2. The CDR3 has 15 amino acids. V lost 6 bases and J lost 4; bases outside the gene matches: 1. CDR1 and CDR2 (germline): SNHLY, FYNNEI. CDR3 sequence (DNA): TGTGCCAGCAGGGGACTAGCGGGAGGTTACAATGAGCAGTTCTTC. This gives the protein CASRGLAGGYNEQFF.

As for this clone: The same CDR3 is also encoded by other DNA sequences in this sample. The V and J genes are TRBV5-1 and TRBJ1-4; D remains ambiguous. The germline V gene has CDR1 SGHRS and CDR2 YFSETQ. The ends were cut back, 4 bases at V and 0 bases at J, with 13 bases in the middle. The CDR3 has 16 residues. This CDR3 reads CASSLERSATNEKLFF. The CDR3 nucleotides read TGCGCCAGCAGCCTAGAAAGGTCGGCAACTAATGAAAAACTGTTTTTT. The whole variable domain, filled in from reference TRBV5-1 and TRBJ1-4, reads KAGVTQTPRYLIKTRGQQVTLSCSPISGHRSVSWYQQTPGQGLQFLFEYFSETQRNKGNFPGRFSGRQFSNSRSEMNVSTLELGDSALYLCASSLERSATNEKLFFGSGTQLSVL.